The 28 T cell receptor beta chains below all came from one sample that was sequenced in a study of cytomegalovirus exposure and HLA in healthy donors (dated by TCRdb to about 2017). Preparation of the library involved the immunoSEQ multiplex PCR assay. The multiplex PCR relied on a mix of 60 forward primers for TCR Vbeta segments and 13 reverse primers for TCR Jbeta segments. TCRdb mirrors the immuneACCESS table, restricted to in-frame sequences. Some clones are absent from its copies; in checked studies, under half trace to an unresolved V gene, and the reason for the others is unknown. Across this sample there are about 140,000 clones, with more than 70% seen only once. About 2.2% of the sample is taken by the ten largest. Sequences were obtained from PBMCs. The source of these receptors is a man in his fifties or sixties in good health and CMV-seronegative.

Only a few counts were recorded for this clone. The rearrangement links TRBV6-6 to TRBJ1-1, with TRBD1 matching 7 bases. Germline values: CDR1 MNHNY, CDR2 SVGAGI (reference sequence). The V and J ends lost 2 bases and 5 bases, in that order; junction bases with no gene match: 11. The CDR3 has 16 residues. This CDR3 is CASSYPAATGQTEAFF. The CDR3 coding sequence is TGTGCCAGCAGTTACCCCGCGGCGACAGGGCAAACTGAAGCTTTCTTT.

Only a few counts were recorded for this clone. The chain recombines TRBV19 with TRBJ2-1; 10 positions match TRBD2. Per germline, CDR1 LNHDA and CDR2 SQIVND (reference sequence). The CDR3 has 15 residues. With 7 bases clipped from V and 6 bases from J, the junction kept 9 bases outside the gene matches. The CDR3: CASKERGGGGNEQFF. The CDR3 coding sequence is TGTGCCAGTAAAGAGCGGGGGGGTGGCGGCAATGAGCAGTTCTTC.

V and J are TRBV2 and TRBJ2-2; 9 bases map to TRBD1. The CDR3 covers 17 residues. Germline CDR1 is SNHLY and CDR2 is FYNNEI. Trimming removed 6 bases from V and 7 bases from J; junction bases left unmatched: 15. CDR3 DNA sequence: TGTGCCAGCAGATACACGAAAACGACAGGGGGAAACGGGGAGCTGTTTTTT. It yields the protein CASRYTKTTGGNGELFF. The whole variable domain, filled in from reference TRBV2 and TRBJ2-2, reads EPEVTQTPSHQVTQMGQEVILRCVPISNHLYFYWYRQILGQKVEFLVSFYNNEISEKSEIFDDQFSVERPDGSNFTLKIRSTKLEDSAMYFCASRYTKTTGGNGELFFGEGSRLTVL.

This rearrangement joins TRBV30 to TRBJ1-4, with D possibly TRBD1 on 6 matching bases. Germline CDR1 is GTSNPN and CDR2 is SVGIG (reference sequence). The CDR3 contains 15 residues. The V end lost 7 bases, the J end lost 0 bases, and 15 bases lay between the germline ends. CDR3 coding DNA: TGTGCCTCAACAAACAGGGATTCAACTAATGAAAAACTGTTTTTT. Its protein product is CASTNRDSTNEKLFF.

Only one count was recorded for this clone. V usage is TRBV9 and J usage is TRBJ2-1; TRBD2 is a possible D gene (7 bases). Trimming removed 4 bases at V and 0 bases at J, with 20 bases between. This CDR3 spans 18 amino acids. Germline-derived CDR1 and CDR2 are SGDLS and YYNGEE. Written as DNA, the CDR3 is TGTGCCAGCAGCTCCCACCCGAAAGGGGGGGGCTCCTACAATGAGCAGTTCTTC. Amino acid sequence: CASSSHPKGGGSYNEQFF.

About this clone: Relative to the germline gene, one junction end is altered; a read error may explain this. The rearrangement uses TRBV27 and TRBJ2-2; possibly TRBD2 for D (5 bases). Germline V lookup: CDR1 MNHEY, CDR2 SMNVEV (reference sequence). The length of the CDR3 is 15 residues. For the CDR3, the DNA is TGTGCCAGCAGTTTGTGGCAGACGAAAACTGGGGAGCTATTTTTT. It yields the protein CASSLWQTKTGELFF.

This clone has a handful of counts. The chain carries TRBV2 and TRBJ1-1; 7 nucleotides line up with TRBD1. This CDR3 has 15 residues. Per germline, CDR1 SNHLY and CDR2 FYNNEI. The V and J ends lost 5 bases and 2 bases, in that order; junction bases with no gene match: 8. As DNA, the CDR3 is TGTGCCAGCAGTTACCCGACAGGGACAAACACTGAAGCTTTCTTT. Its translation: CASSYPTGTNTEAFF.

The gene calls are TRBV7-2 and TRBJ1-6; perhaps TRBD1 as D (6 bases). With 3 bases removed from V and 9 bases from J, the gap between germline ends came to 12 bases. This CDR3 is built from 14 residues. Germline V gene data show CDR1 as SGHTA and CDR2 as FQGNSA. The CDR3, as DNA: TGTGCCAGCAGCTTCCGGGGGGGCCGTTCACCCCTCCACTTT. This translates into CASSFRGGRSPLHF.

This chain links TRBV7-9 with TRBJ2-3, with D possibly TRBD1 on 6 matching bases. The CDR3 length is 15 residues. Deletions cut 5 bases from V and 5 bases from J, with 17 bases between. Per germline, CDR1 SEHNR and CDR2 FQNEAQ (reference sequence). The CDR3 region has the DNA TGTGCCAGCAGCCGGACAGCCCTCCGTCAAGATACGCAGTATTTT. It encodes CASSRTALRQDTQYF.

V usage is TRBV6-5 and J usage is TRBJ2-7; D possibly corresponds to TRBD2 (6 bases). Germline V gives CDR1 MNHEY, CDR2 SVGAGI. V was clipped by 5 bases and J by 2 bases, with 16 bases between them. This CDR3 has 15 amino acids. CDR3 nucleotide sequence: TGTGCCAGCAGTCTGACTAGTGGGCCCACCTACGAGCAGTACTTC. Its translation is CASSLTSGPTYEQYF.

This CDR3 reads CASSWGPEQPQHF. CDR3 nucleotide sequence: TGTGCCAGCAGCTGGGGCCCAGAGCAGCCCCAGCATTTT. The V gene is TRBV5-5, the J gene TRBJ1-5; the D gene is possibly TRBD1 (5 bases). V lost 3 bases, J lost 7 bases, and 11 bases lay in between. Germline V gene lookup returns CDR1 SGHKS and CDR2 YYEKEE (reference sequence). CDR3 length equals 13 residues.

The chain has TRBV7-9 and TRBJ2-3; 10 bases are shared with TRBD2. CDR1 and CDR2 from the germline V gene are SEHNR and FQNEAQ (reference sequence). Unmatched junction bases numbered 6, after V lost 1 base and J lost 2 bases. This CDR3 has 17 residues. This CDR3 is CASSLVGTSAYTDTQYF. Written as DNA, the CDR3 is TGTGCCAGCAGCTTAGTTGGGACTAGCGCCTACACAGATACGCAGTATTTT.

V gene TRBV7-9 combines with J gene TRBJ2-3; the D gene is possibly TRBD2 (6 bases). Trimming removed 3 bases from V and 0 bases from J, with 13 bases in between. CDR1 and CDR2 from the germline V gene are SEHNR and FQNEAQ (reference sequence). The CDR3 loop spans 16 amino acids. For the CDR3, the DNA is TGTGCCAGCAGCTTCCCCCCGGGAGAGAGCACAGATACGCAGTATTTT. Protein product: CASSFPPGESTDTQYF.

The V call is TRBV19, the J call TRBJ1-2; no firm D call. V lost 4 bases to trimming and J lost 4 bases, with 10 bases between them. This CDR3 is 13 amino acids long. CDR1 is LNHDA, CDR2 SQIVND, per germline (reference sequence). CDR3 in amino acids: CASSKGRIYGYTF. CDR3 nucleotide sequence: TGTGCCAGTAGTAAAGGCAGGATCTATGGCTACACCTTC.

The chain joins TRBV6-1 to TRBJ2-7; perhaps TRBD2 as D (6 bases). CDR1 and CDR2 (germline): MNHNS, SASEGT. Trimming pared 5 bases from V and 2 bases from J, leaving 13 bases between. The CDR3 length is 14 residues. CDR3 in DNA: TGTGCCAGCAGTCCCCCGGGACTTGCCTACGAGCAGTACTTC. Translation gives CASSPPGLAYEQYF.

The CDR3 loop is CAWDRGRNTEAFF. The CDR3, as DNA: TGTGCCTGGGACAGGGGGAGGAACACTGAAGCTTTCTTT. The V call is TRBV30, the J call TRBJ1-1; 9 nucleotides line up with TRBD1. Germline V gene sequence: CDR1 GTSNPN, CDR2 SVGIG (reference sequence). The CDR3 is 13 amino acids. The junction had 2 bases not matched to a gene; V was cut back by 5 bases and J by 1 base.

This chain joins TRBV5-6 and TRBJ2-7; 9 bases fit TRBD2. This CDR3 is 15 amino acids long. The J segment lost 3 bases and the V segment lost 0 bases, leaving 4 bases of the junction unmatched. Germline assignment: CDR1 SGHDT and CDR2 YYEEEE. The CDR3 nucleotides read TGTGCCAGCAGCTTGGGCAGCGGGGGGATCTACGAGCAGTACTTC. Encoded protein: CASSLGSGGIYEQYF.

The CDR3 region has the DNA TGTGCCAGCAGCCCCGCTGAGGAGGGAGCGTTGGGCTACACCTTC. Translating gives CASSPAEEGALGYTF. The J gene is TRBJ1-2, the V gene TRBV7-6; no reliable D call. Germline CDR1 is SGHVS and CDR2 is FNYEAQ. This CDR3 is built from 15 residues. Trimming took 5 bases from V and 8 from J, leaving 21 bases between them.

The table lists this clone with a count of one. J is TRBJ2-3 and V is TRBV5-1, with TRBD2 identical over 11 bases. Trimming at V came to 2 bases and at J to 5 bases, leaving 4 bases not matched to a gene. Germline V lookup: CDR1 SGHRS, CDR2 YFSETQ. The CDR3 consists of 15 residues. CDR3 sequence: CASSFSGGARDTQYF. The CDR3, as DNA: TGCGCCAGCAGCTTTAGCGGGGGGGCCAGAGATACGCAGTATTTT.

V is TRBV7-3 and J is TRBJ2-1, with 8 bases lining up with TRBD2. V shed 5 bases, J shed 5 bases, and the junction held 5 bases outside the gene matches. Germline CDR1 SGHTA, CDR2 FQGTGA. The CDR3 contains 14 residues. CDR3 DNA: TGTGCCAGCAGCGTAGCGGGAAGGAACAATGAGCAGTTCTTC. Translating it yields CASSVAGRNNEQFF. Complete variable domain (other parts from reference TRBV7-3 and TRBJ2-1): GAGVSQTPSNKVTEKGKYVELRCDPISGHTALYWYRQSLGQGPEFLIYFQGTGAADDSGLPNDRFFAVRPEGSVSTLKIQRTERGDSAVYLCASSVAGRNNEQFFGPGTRLTVL.

This rearrangement joins TRBV5-1 to TRBJ2-3; 9 bases fit TRBD1. CDR1 and CDR2 (germline): SGHRS, YFSETQ. This CDR3 is built from 17 residues. The ends lost 4 bases at V and 4 bases at J; junction bases unmatched: 13. The CDR3 sequence is CASSGGTGTPSADTQYF. The CDR3 nucleotides are TGCGCCAGCAGCGGGGGGACAGGGACGCCTTCCGCAGATACGCAGTATTTT.

This clone appeared a few times. The rearrangement links TRBV4-1 to TRBJ2-3; TRBD1 matches at 7 bases. Germline V lookup: CDR1 MGHRA, CDR2 YSYEKL. V trimming: 0 bases; J trimming: 2 bases; junction bases outside the gene matches: 8. The CDR3 is 17 amino acids. CDR3 sequence: CASSQDLAGGDTDTQYF. The CDR3 DNA sequence: TGCGCCAGCAGCCAAGATCTGGCAGGGGGAGACACAGATACGCAGTATTTT.

This clone showed up just a few times. The genes are TRBV7-2 and TRBJ2-6, with D possibly matching TRBD2 (5 bases). V was trimmed by 6 bases and J by 0 bases, leaving 9 bases between them. The CDR3 totals 15 residues. Germline V gene sequence: CDR1 SGHTA, CDR2 FQGNSA. CDR3: CASRLGASGANVLTF. CDR3 nucleotides: TGTGCCAGCAGACTGGGAGCCTCTGGGGCCAACGTCCTGACTTTC.

This clone was seen a few times. The chain is built from TRBV5-1 and TRBJ2-3; D might be TRBD1 (5 bases). The CDR3 covers 15 residues. CDR1 and CDR2 (germline): SGHRS, YFSETQ. V was cut by 4 bases and J by 6 bases, with 18 bases left in between. CDR3 in DNA: TGCGCCAGCAGCACGGGTGGGGCTCCCGGTGATACGCAGTATTTT. Protein sequence: CASSTGGAPGDTQYF. The full variable domain, with the rest looked up from reference TRBV5-1 and TRBJ2-3, is KAGVTQTPRYLIKTRGQQVTLSCSPISGHRSVSWYQQTPGQGLQFLFEYFSETQRNKGNFPGRFSGRQFSNSRSEMNVSTLELGDSALYLCASSTGGAPGDTQYFGPGTRLTVL.

In this sample, this clone turned up a few times. This chain joins TRBV5-1 and TRBJ1-2; D possibly corresponds to TRBD1 (5 bases). The germline V gene encodes CDR1 SGHRS and CDR2 YFSETQ. The CDR3 is 13 amino acids. V dropped 1 base and J dropped 3 bases, with 7 bases sitting between them. The CDR3 DNA reads TGCGCCAGCAGCTTGTCACAGGACTATGGCTACACCTTC. Its translation: CASSLSQDYGYTF.

The rearrangement uses TRBV28 and TRBJ1-2; no firm D call. CDR3 length equals 13 residues. With 7 bases removed from V and 6 bases from J, the gap between germline ends came to 15 bases. Germline V gene sequence: CDR1 MDHEN, CDR2 SYDVKM. The CDR3 loop reads CASMTFPGDGYTF. In DNA, the CDR3 is TGTGCCAGCATGACATTTCCGGGAGATGGCTACACCTTC.

The chain employs TRBV7-9 and TRBJ2-7; D unclear. V lost 7 bases, J lost 4 bases, and 8 bases lay in between. CDR3 length: 11 residues. CDR1 is SEHNR, CDR2 FQNEAQ, per germline (reference sequence). The CDR3 loop reads CASTFGYEQYF. CDR3 nucleotide sequence: TGTGCCAGCACCTTCGGGTACGAGCAGTACTTC.

This rearrangement joins TRBV5-1 to TRBJ1-2; 9 nucleotides match TRBD1. The CDR3 sequence is 15 residues long. The germline gives CDR1 SGHRS, CDR2 YFSETQ. Trimming cost V 4 bases and J 3 bases; bases outside gene matches: 7. The CDR3 DNA sequence: TGCGCCAGCAGCCTTGGGACAGGGACGTACTATGGCTACACCTTC. It yields the protein CASSLGTGTYYGYTF.